This TCR beta chain was obtained from a study of graft-versus-host responses after intestinal transplantation. Using immunoSEQ multiplex PCR, the repertoire was profiled, and TCRdb retains in-frame clones only, with some absent. The repertoire holds about 40,000 clones, with about 90% as singletons. The CDR3 length is 14 residues. The V gene's germline CDR1 is SGHRS and CDR2 YFSETQ. The V and J ends lost 4 bases and 1 base respectively, with 8 bases between them. The chain links TRBV5-1 to TRBJ2-2; the D is unclear. The sequence came from a human patient who received an intestinal transplant, so some T cells may come from the graft donor. Specimen: PBMCs, collected 267 days after transplant. The CDR3 DNA sequence: TGCGCCAGCAGCCGTAACCTGAACACCGGGGAGCTGTTTTTT. Its translation: CASSRNLNTGELFF. The complete variable domain, with remaining parts taken from reference TRBV5-1 and TRBJ2-2, reads KAGVTQTPRYLIKTRGQQVTLSCSPISGHRSVSWYQQTPGQGLQFLFEYFSETQRNKGNFPGRFSGRQFSNSRSEMNVSTLELGDSALYLCASSRNLNTGELFFGEGSRLTVL.